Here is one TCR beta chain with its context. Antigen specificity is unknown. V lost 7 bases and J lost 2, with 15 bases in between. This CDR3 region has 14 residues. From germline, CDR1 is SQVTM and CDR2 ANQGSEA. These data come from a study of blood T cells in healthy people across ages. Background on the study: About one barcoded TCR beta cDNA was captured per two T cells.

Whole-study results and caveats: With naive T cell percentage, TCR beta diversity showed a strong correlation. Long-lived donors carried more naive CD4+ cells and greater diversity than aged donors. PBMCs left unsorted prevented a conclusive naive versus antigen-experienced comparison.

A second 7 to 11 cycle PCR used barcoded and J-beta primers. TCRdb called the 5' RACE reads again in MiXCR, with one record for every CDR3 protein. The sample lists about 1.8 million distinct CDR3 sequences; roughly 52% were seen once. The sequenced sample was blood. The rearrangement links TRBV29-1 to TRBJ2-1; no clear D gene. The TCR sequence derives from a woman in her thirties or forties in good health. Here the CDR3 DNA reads TGCAGCGCACACAATAGGGTTACCTACAATGAGCAGTTCTTC. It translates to CSAHNRVTYNEQFF.